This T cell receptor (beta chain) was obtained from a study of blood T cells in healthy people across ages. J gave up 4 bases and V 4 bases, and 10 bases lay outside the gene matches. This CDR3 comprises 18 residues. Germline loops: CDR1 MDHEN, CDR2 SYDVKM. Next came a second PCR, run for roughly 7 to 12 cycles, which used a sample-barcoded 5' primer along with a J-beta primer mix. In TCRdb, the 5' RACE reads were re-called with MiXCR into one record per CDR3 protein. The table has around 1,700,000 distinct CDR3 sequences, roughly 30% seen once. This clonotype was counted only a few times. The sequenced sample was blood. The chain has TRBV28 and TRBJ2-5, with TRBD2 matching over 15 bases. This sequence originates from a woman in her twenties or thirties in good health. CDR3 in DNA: TGTGCCAGCAGTTCCCCGGGACTAGCGGGGGGAGGCTCAGAGACCCAGTACTTC. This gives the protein CASSSPGLAGGGSETQYF.